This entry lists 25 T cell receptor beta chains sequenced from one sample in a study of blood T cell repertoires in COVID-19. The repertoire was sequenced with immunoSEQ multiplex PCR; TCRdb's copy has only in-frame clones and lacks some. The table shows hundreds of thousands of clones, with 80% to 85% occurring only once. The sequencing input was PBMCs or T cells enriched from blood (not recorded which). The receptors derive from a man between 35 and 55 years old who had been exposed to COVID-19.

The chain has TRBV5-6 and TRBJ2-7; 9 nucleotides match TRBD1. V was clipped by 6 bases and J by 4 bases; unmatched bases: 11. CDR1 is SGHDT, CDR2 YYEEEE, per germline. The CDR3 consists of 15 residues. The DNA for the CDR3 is TGTGCCAGCACCCCCCCGGGGACAGGGTCTTACGAGCAGTACTTC. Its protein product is CASTPPGTGSYEQYF.

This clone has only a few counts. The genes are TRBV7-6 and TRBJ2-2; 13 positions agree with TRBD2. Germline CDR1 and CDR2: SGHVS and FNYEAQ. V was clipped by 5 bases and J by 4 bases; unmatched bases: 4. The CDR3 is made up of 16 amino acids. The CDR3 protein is CASSRGTSGITGELFF. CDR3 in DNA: TGTGCCAGCAGCCGGGGGACTAGCGGGATCACCGGGGAGCTGTTTTTT.

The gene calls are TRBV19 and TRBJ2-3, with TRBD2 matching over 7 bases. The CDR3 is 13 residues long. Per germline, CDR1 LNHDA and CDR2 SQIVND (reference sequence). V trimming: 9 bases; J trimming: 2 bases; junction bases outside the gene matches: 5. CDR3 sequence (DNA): TGTGCCAGCGGCGGGAGACTCACAGATACGCAGTATTTT. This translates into CASGGRLTDTQYF. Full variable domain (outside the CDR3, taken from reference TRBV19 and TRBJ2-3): DGGITQSPKYLFRKEGQNVTLSCEQNLNHDAMYWYRQDPGQGLRLIYYSQIVNDFQKGDIAEGYSVSREKKESFPLTVTSAQKNPTAFYLCASGGRLTDTQYFGPGTRLTVL.

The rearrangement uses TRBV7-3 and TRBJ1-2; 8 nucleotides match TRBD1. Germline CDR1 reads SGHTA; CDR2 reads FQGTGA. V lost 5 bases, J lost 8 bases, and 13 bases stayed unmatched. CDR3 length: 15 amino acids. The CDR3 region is CASSPSWTGFRGYTF. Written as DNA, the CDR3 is TGTGCCAGCAGCCCCAGTTGGACAGGGTTTAGGGGCTACACCTTC.

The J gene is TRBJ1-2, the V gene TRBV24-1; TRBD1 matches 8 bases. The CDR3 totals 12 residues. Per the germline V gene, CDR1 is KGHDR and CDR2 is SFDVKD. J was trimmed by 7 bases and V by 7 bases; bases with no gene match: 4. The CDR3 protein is CATRDRVGGYTF. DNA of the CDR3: TGTGCCACCAGGGACAGGGTGGGTGGCTACACCTTC.

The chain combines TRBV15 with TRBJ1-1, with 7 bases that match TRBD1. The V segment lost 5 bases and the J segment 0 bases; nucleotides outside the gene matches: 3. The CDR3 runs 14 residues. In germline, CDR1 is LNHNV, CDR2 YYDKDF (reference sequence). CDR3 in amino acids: CATSPGQMNTEAFF. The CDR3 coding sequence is TGTGCCACCAGCCCGGGACAGATGAACACTGAAGCTTTCTTT.

The CDR3 DNA follows: TGTGCCAGCCGTCAGGCCGGAACCTACGAGCAGTACTTC. Its protein product is CASRQAGTYEQYF. This chain joins TRBV27 and TRBJ2-7; no clear D. The CDR3 is 13 amino acids. Germline CDR1 reads MNHEY; CDR2 reads SMNVEV (reference sequence). V lost 8 bases to trimming and J lost 2 bases, with 13 bases between them.

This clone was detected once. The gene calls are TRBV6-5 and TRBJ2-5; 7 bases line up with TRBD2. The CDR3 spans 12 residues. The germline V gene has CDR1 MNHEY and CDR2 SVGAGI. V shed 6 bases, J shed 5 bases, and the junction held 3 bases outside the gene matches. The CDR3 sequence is CASRLRGETQYF. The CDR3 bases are TGTGCCAGCAGGCTGCGGGGGGAGACCCAGTACTTC.

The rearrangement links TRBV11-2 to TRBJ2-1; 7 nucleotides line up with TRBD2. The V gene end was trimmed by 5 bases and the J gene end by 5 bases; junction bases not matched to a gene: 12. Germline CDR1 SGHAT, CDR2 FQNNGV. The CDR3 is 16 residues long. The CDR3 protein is CASSTLLGTTHNEQFF. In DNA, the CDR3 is TGTGCCAGCAGCACCCTATTGGGGACTACCCACAATGAGCAGTTCTTC.

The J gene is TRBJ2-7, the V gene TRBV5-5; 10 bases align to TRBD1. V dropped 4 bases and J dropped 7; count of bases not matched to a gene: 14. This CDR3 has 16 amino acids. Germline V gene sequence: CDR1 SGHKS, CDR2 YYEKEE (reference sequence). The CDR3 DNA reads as TGTGCCAGCAGCATCGATGGGGGGACAGGGGACTGGGAGCAGTACTTC. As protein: CASSIDGGTGDWEQYF.

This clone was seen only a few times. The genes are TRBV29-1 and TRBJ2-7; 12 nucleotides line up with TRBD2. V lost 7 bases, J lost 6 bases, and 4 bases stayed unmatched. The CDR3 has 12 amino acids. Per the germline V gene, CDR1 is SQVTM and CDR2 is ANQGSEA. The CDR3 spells CSARLAGVEQYF. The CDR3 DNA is TGCAGCGCAAGACTAGCGGGAGTCGAGCAGTACTTC.

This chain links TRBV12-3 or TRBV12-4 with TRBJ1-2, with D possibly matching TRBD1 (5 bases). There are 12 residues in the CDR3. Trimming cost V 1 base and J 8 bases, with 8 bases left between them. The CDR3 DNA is TGTGCCAGCAGTTTAGAGGGGTACGGCTACACCTTC. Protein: CASSLEGYGYTF.

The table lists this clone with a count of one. CDR3 nucleotide sequence: TGTGCCAGTAGCCCAGGGGGGACATCCTACGAGCAGTACTTC. As protein: CASSPGGTSYEQYF. V gene TRBV19 combines with J gene TRBJ2-7; TRBD1 is a possible D gene (7 bases). Germline assignment: CDR1 LNHDA and CDR2 SQIVND (reference sequence). The CDR3 is made up of 14 amino acids. The germline V and J ends were trimmed by 6 bases and 1 base, with 13 bases remaining between them.

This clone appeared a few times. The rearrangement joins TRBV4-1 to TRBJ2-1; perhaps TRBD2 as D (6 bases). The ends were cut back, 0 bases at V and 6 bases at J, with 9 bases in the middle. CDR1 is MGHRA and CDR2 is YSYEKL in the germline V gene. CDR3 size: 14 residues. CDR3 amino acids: CASSQEREANEQFF. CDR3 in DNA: TGCGCCAGCAGCCAAGAGAGGGAGGCCAATGAGCAGTTCTTC.

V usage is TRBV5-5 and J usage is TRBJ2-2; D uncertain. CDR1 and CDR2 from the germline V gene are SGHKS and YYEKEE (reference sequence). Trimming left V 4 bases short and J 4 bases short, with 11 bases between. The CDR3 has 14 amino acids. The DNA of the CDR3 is TGTGCCAGCAGCCGACTTCGATCCACCGGGGAGCTGTTTTTT. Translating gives CASSRLRSTGELFF.

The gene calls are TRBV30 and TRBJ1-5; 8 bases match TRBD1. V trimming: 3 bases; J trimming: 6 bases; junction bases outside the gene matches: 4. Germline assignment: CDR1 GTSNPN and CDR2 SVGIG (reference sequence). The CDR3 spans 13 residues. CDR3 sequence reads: CAWSRTGSQPQHF. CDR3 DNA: TGTGCCTGGAGCAGGACAGGGAGTCAGCCCCAGCATTTT.

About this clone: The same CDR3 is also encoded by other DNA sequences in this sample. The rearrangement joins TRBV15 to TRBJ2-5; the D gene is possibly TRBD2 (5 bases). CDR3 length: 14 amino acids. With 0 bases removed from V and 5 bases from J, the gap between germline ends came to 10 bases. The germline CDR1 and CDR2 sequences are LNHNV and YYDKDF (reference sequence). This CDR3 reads CATSRDRGLETQYF. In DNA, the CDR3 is TGTGCCACCAGCAGAGACCGAGGGTTGGAGACCCAGTACTTC.

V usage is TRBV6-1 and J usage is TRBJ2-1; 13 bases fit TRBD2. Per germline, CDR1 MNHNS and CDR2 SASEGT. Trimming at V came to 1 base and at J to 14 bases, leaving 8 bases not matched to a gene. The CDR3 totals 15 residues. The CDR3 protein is CASSEGTSGSRRKFF. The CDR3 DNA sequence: TGTGCCAGCAGTGAAGGGACTAGCGGGAGTAGGAGGAAGTTCTTC.

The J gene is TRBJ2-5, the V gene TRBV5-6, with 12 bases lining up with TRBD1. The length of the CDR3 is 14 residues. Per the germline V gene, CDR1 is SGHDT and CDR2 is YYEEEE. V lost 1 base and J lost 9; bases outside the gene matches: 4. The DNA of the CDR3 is TGTGCCAGCAGCTTGTACGGGACAGGGGGCGCCCAGTACTTC. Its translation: CASSLYGTGGAQYF.

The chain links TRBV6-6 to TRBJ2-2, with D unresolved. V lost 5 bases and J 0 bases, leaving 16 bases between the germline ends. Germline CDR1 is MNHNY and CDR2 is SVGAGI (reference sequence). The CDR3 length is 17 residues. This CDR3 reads CASSPPRPFANTGELFF. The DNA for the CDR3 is TGTGCCAGCAGTCCCCCGAGGCCCTTCGCGAACACCGGGGAGCTGTTTTTT.

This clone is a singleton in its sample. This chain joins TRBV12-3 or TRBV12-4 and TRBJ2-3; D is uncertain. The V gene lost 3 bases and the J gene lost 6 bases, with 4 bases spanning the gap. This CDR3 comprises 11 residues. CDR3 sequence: CASSLEDTQYF. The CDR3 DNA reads TGTGCCAGCAGTTTGGAGGATACGCAGTATTTT.

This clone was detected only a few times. The CDR3 reads CASSAPMHRIENEKLFF. The DNA of the CDR3 is TGTGCCAGTAGTGCTCCTATGCATAGAATCGAGAATGAAAAACTGTTTTTT. The J gene is TRBJ1-4, the V gene TRBV19; D unresolved. CDR1 and CDR2 from the germline V gene are LNHDA and SQIVND (reference sequence). This CDR3 has 17 amino acids. V shed 5 bases and J shed 5 bases, with 21 bases lying between them. Full variable domain (remainder filled in from reference TRBV19 and TRBJ1-4): DGGITQSPKYLFRKEGQNVTLSCEQNLNHDAMYWYRQDPGQGLRLIYYSQIVNDFQKGDIAEGYSVSREKKESFPLTVTSAQKNPTAFYLCASSAPMHRIENEKLFFGSGTQLSVL.

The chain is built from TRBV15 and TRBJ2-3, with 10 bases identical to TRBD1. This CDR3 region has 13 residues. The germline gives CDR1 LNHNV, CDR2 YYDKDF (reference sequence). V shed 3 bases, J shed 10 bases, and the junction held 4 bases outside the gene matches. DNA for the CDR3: TGTGCCACCAGCAGCTGGGGACAGGGGCCGCAGTATTTT. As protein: CATSSWGQGPQYF.

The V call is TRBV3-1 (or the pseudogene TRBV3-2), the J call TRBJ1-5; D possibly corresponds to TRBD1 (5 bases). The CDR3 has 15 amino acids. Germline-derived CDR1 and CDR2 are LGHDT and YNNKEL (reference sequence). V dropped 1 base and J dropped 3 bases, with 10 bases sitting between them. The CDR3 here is CASSQGRQNNQPQHF. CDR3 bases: TGTGCCAGCAGCCAAGGTCGACAGAACAATCAGCCCCAGCATTTT.

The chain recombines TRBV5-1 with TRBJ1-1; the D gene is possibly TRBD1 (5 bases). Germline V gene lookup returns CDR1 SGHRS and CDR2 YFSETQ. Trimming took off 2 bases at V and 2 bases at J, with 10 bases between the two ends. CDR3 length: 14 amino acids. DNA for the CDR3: TGCGCCAGCAGCTTTGGGGGGAGTAACACTGAAGCTTTCTTT. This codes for CASSFGGSNTEAFF.